These 20 T cell receptor beta chains originate from one sample sequenced in a study of graft-versus-host responses after intestinal transplantation. The assay was immunoSEQ multiplex PCR, and TCRdb's table has in-frame clones only and misses some. The repertoire holds approximately 50,000 clones, around 90% seen once, with approximately 1.6% in the top ten. Source: PBMCs, taken 26 days after transplant. These receptors came from a human patient who received an intestinal transplant, so some T cells may come from the graft donor.

This chain joins TRBV4-2 and TRBJ2-1, with 11 nucleotides matching TRBD2. V dropped 0 bases and J dropped 0; count of bases not matched to a gene: 16. Germline V gene lookup returns CDR1 LGHNA and CDR2 YNFKEQ. The CDR3 covers 22 residues. The CDR3 DNA reads as TGTGCCAGCAGCCAAGAAGCGGTGGGGGGACTAGCGGTGATATCCTCCTACAATGAGCAGTTCTTC. It codes for CASSQEAVGGLAVISSYNEQFF.

The J gene is TRBJ1-5, the V gene TRBV30; 7 bases agree with TRBD1. Germline CDR1 and CDR2: GTSNPN and SVGIG (reference sequence). The J segment lost 4 bases and the V segment lost 4 bases, leaving 10 bases of the junction unmatched. The CDR3 loop spans 15 amino acids. CDR3 sequence (DNA): TGTGCCTGGACTCAGGGACAGCTCGGGAATCAGCCCCAGCATTTT. Its protein product is CAWTQGQLGNQPQHF.

CDR3 loop: CASSQDRVSGNTIYF. In nucleotides, the CDR3 is TGCGCCAGCAGCCAAGATCGGGTGTCTGGAAACACCATATATTTT. This chain links TRBV4-1 with TRBJ1-3, with D uncertain. Germline lookup yields CDR1 MGHRA and CDR2 YSYEKL. This CDR3 region has 15 residues. Deletions cut 0 bases from V and 1 base from J, with 7 bases between.

The CDR3 DNA sequence: TGTGCCAGCAGCGGGCGCGATCATCTCTATGGCTACACCTTC. This codes for CASSGRDHLYGYTF. The gene calls are TRBV5-4 and TRBJ1-2; D call uncertain. Germline V gene lookup returns CDR1 SGHNT and CDR2 YYREEE (reference sequence). Deletions cut 4 bases from V and 4 bases from J, with 14 bases between. This CDR3 comprises 14 residues.

The chain is built from TRBV9 and TRBJ2-5; 10 bases fit TRBD1. Germline CDR1 is SGDLS and CDR2 is YYNGEE. This CDR3 is built from 14 residues. The junction had 4 bases not matched to a gene; V was cut back by 3 bases and J by 5 bases. The CDR3 DNA sequence: TGTGCCAGCAGCGCCTGGACAGGGGGGGAGACCCAGTACTTC. Protein product: CASSAWTGGETQYF.

The chain couples TRBV29-1 to TRBJ2-5, with no clear D. V was trimmed by 6 bases and J by 5 bases, leaving 16 bases between them. Germline V lookup: CDR1 SQVTM, CDR2 ANQGSEA. The CDR3 is 13 amino acids. The CDR3 DNA reads as TGCAGCGTGAGACCCCCCAGGCCGGAGACCCAGTACTTC. It specifies CSVRPPRPETQYF.

This clone has a single count. This chain connects TRBV27 to TRBJ2-1; 8 bases align to TRBD1. Trimming removed 3 bases from V and 9 bases from J; junction bases left unmatched: 7. Germline assignment: CDR1 MNHEY and CDR2 SMNVEV (reference sequence). The CDR3 is 14 amino acids. Written as DNA, the CDR3 is TGTGCCAGCAGTTTGGACAGGGTGATCGGTGAGCAGTTCTTC. It encodes CASSLDRVIGEQFF.

The chain combines TRBV7-8 with TRBJ2-1, with TRBD2 as a possible D gene (5 bases). Per germline, CDR1 SGHVS and CDR2 FQNEAQ. Trimming pared 5 bases from V and 3 bases from J, leaving 20 bases between. CDR3 length equals 17 residues. CDR3 sequence (DNA): TGTGCCAGCAGCCCACCCCGAAGCGGACCGTACTACAATGAGCAGTTCTTC. Translated, it gives CASSPPRSGPYYNEQFF.

The V call is TRBV11-3, the J call TRBJ2-3; D possibly corresponds to TRBD1 (6 bases). The germline V gene has CDR1 SGHNT and CDR2 YENEEA. This CDR3 comprises 16 residues. The V end lost 1 base, the J end lost 4 bases, and 15 bases lay between the germline ends. Here the CDR3 DNA reads TGTGCCAGCAGCTTAGGAGGGGGAGAAGGGCCAGATACGCAGTATTTT. It yields the protein CASSLGGGEGPDTQYF.

The chain uses TRBV27 and TRBJ1-1, with D possibly TRBD1 on 6 matching bases. This CDR3 comprises 15 residues. Germline loops: CDR1 MNHEY, CDR2 SMNVEV (reference sequence). With 6 bases removed from V and 3 bases from J, the gap between germline ends came to 17 bases. DNA of the CDR3: TGTGCCAGCAGCCTGAAGGGGGGGGGATACACTGAAGCTTTCTTT. It translates to CASSLKGGGYTEAFF.

The chain combines TRBV2 with TRBJ2-3; 11 nucleotides line up with TRBD2. In germline, CDR1 is SNHLY, CDR2 FYNNEI. CDR3 length: 15 residues. J lost 4 bases, V lost 6 bases, and 6 bases had no gene match. The DNA for the CDR3 is TGTGCCAGCAGCACAATTAGCGGGGGGGCAGATACGCAGTATTTT. Protein product: CASSTISGGADTQYF. Full variable domain (remainder filled in from reference TRBV2 and TRBJ2-3): EPEVTQTPSHQVTQMGQEVILRCVPISNHLYFYWYRQILGQKVEFLVSFYNNEISEKSEIFDDQFSVERPDGSNFTLKIRSTKLEDSAMYFCASSTISGGADTQYFGPGTRLTVL.

J is TRBJ1-2 and V is TRBV29-1; D is uncertain. Germline V gene lookup returns CDR1 SQVTM and CDR2 ANQGSEA. The CDR3 contains 11 residues. V shed 4 bases and J shed 8 bases, with 11 bases lying between them. The CDR3 protein is CSVGVRGGYTF. DNA for the CDR3: TGCAGCGTTGGGGTCAGAGGCGGCTACACCTTC.

The rearrangement uses TRBV29-1 and TRBJ1-2, with 8 bases aligning to TRBD1. Per germline, CDR1 SQVTM and CDR2 ANQGSEA. The CDR3 consists of 13 residues. Unmatched junction bases numbered 4, after V lost 6 bases and J lost 1 base. CDR3 DNA: TGCAGCGTACGGACAGGGCTTAACTATGGCTACACCTTC. Residues: CSVRTGLNYGYTF.

The CDR3 DNA reads as TGTGCCAGTAGTAAACCCCGGGACAGCGACGAGCAGTACTTC. Translating gives CASSKPRDSDEQYF. The chain recombines TRBV19 with TRBJ2-7; 7 bases are shared with TRBD1. V was pared by 4 bases and J by 5 bases, with 8 bases of the junction left unmatched. CDR1 LNHDA and CDR2 SQIVND come from the germline V gene (reference sequence). This CDR3 is 14 amino acids long.

This clone appeared once. The V call is TRBV7-8, the J call TRBJ2-1; 8 nucleotides align to TRBD2. The trim removed 1 base at V and 7 bases at J, leaving 15 bases unmatched. The CDR3 runs to 18 residues. Germline V gene lookup returns CDR1 SGHVS and CDR2 FQNEAQ. The CDR3 is CASSLGLLESGRWNEQFF. The CDR3 DNA reads as TGTGCCAGCAGCTTAGGACTTTTAGAAAGCGGGAGATGGAATGAGCAGTTCTTC.

The J gene is TRBJ1-2, the V gene TRBV6-5, with TRBD1 as a possible D gene (6 bases). The germline V gene has CDR1 MNHEY and CDR2 SVGAGI. The germline V and J ends were trimmed by 0 bases and 7 bases, with 15 bases remaining between them. This CDR3 spans 15 amino acids. The CDR3 loop reads CASSYSPGATGGYTF. The DNA of the CDR3 is TGTGCCAGCAGTTACTCTCCAGGGGCGACGGGTGGCTACACCTTC.

V usage is TRBV5-1 and J usage is TRBJ2-2, with D maybe TRBD1 (7 bases). V lost 4 bases and J 3 bases, leaving 16 bases between the germline ends. CDR1 and CDR2 (germline): SGHRS, YFSETQ. This CDR3 contains 16 residues. CDR3: CASSPKGAGYTGELFF. Here the CDR3 DNA reads TGCGCCAGCAGCCCTAAGGGGGCGGGGTACACCGGGGAGCTGTTTTTT.

The gene calls are TRBV11-2 and TRBJ2-7; the D gene is possibly TRBD2 (5 bases). V was shortened by 0 bases and J by 2 bases, with 8 bases between the two germline ends. This CDR3 has 14 residues. Germline V gives CDR1 SGHAT, CDR2 FQNNGV. The DNA for the CDR3 is TGTGCCAGCAGCTTAGAGAGGGCAGCCTACGAGCAGTACGTC. Its translation is CASSLERAAYEQYV.

The rearrangement joins TRBV6-1 to TRBJ2-7; D call uncertain. The V and J ends lost 7 bases and 4 bases respectively, with 11 bases between them. The CDR3 is 12 residues long. CDR1 is MNHNS, CDR2 SASEGT, per germline. In DNA form, the CDR3 reads TGTGCCAGCAAAAAAGCCGGTTACGAGCAGTACTTC. Residues: CASKKAGYEQYF.

This chain connects TRBV6-5 to TRBJ1-1; 7 positions match TRBD1. Germline-derived CDR1 and CDR2 are MNHEY and SVGAGI. The CDR3 length is 15 residues. After removal of 8 bases from V and 4 bases from J, the junction contained 13 bases not matched to a gene. The CDR3 DNA reads TGTGCCAGCTGGACAGGCGACCTCCAGGGCACTGAAGCTTTCTTT. Protein sequence: CASWTGDLQGTEAFF.